This TCR beta chain was obtained from a study of blood T cells in healthy people across ages. Study results and limitations: Both higher diversity and more naive CD4+ cells marked long-lived donors when set against aged donors.

Germline V gene lookup returns CDR1 DFQATT and CDR2 SNEGSKA (reference sequence). The CDR3 spans 13 residues. Trimming removed 3 bases from V and 6 bases from J, with 12 bases in between. Comment on this clonotype: Its target is not known.

Sample-barcoded 5' priming and a J-beta primer mix drove a second PCR of about 6 to 11 cycles. Using its own MiXCR run on the 5' RACE reads, TCRdb lists one record per CDR3 protein. The data hold 1.5 million to 2 million distinct CDR3 sequences, with 49% observed a single time. The sample consisted of blood. The rearrangement uses TRBV20-1 and TRBJ2-4; D is unresolved. The TCR sequence derives from a woman in her forties in good health. The CDR3: CSASHRVGNIQYF. The CDR3 coding sequence is TGCAGTGCTAGCCACCGGGTGGGAAACATTCAGTACTTC.